The 19 T cell receptor beta chains in this list originate from one sample, sequenced in a study of neurological immune-mediated disorders. Using its own MiXCR run on the 5' RACE reads, TCRdb lists one record per CDR3 protein. The sample has about 46,000 distinct CDR3 sequences; 1.9% are singletons. Sequenced: PBMCs. These receptors all come from a woman in her forties with multiple sclerosis.

Ten or more counts support this clonotype. The V and J genes are TRBV14 and TRBJ2-7; D not resolved. The CDR3 length is 12 residues. The V end lost 0 bases, the J end lost 10 bases, and 10 bases lay between the germline ends. CDR1 SGHDN and CDR2 FVKESK come from the germline V gene. The CDR3 DNA sequence: TGTGCCAGCAGCCAAGAGGGCACAACACAGTACTTC. The encoded protein is CASSQEGTTQYF.

There are many counts of this clonotype. V is TRBV29-1 and J is TRBJ2-3; weak D call: TRBD1 (5 bases). The CDR3 is made up of 12 amino acids. Per germline, CDR1 SQVTM and CDR2 ANQGSEA. The V and J ends lost 2 bases and 6 bases respectively, with 9 bases between them. Here the CDR3 reads CSVERGSDTQYF. The CDR3, as DNA: TGCAGCGTTGAAAGGGGCAGCGATACGCAGTATTTT.

This clonotype was counted many times. This rearrangement joins TRBV10-3 to TRBJ2-7; no definite D call. The CDR3 is made up of 14 amino acids. Trimming took off 0 bases at V and 5 bases at J, with 11 bases between the two ends. In germline, CDR1 is ENHRY, CDR2 SYGVKD. This chain's CDR3 is CAISESYPTNEQYF. As DNA, the CDR3 is TGTGCCATCAGTGAGTCTTATCCTACCAACGAGCAGTACTTC.

This clonotype occurred many times. The chain uses TRBV5-1 and TRBJ2-1, with D possibly matching TRBD2 (5 bases). This CDR3 is 15 amino acids long. Germline loops: CDR1 SGHRS, CDR2 YFSETQ. The V end was cut by 3 bases, the J end by 0 bases, with 10 bases between. Here the CDR3 reads CASSSEVGSYNEQFF. Here the CDR3 DNA reads TGCGCCAGCAGCTCGGAGGTAGGCTCCTACAATGAGCAGTTCTTC.

This clonotype was found many times. The V gene is TRBV20-1, the J gene TRBJ1-2, with D perhaps TRBD1 (6 bases). Per the germline V gene, CDR1 is DFQATT and CDR2 is SNEGSKA (reference sequence). Trimming left V 0 bases short and J 3 bases short, with 14 bases between. This CDR3 has 15 residues. The CDR3 region has the DNA TGCAGTGCTAGAGAGCGGGGGGGCGCTGACTATGGCTACACCTTC. It codes for CSARERGGADYGYTF.

This clonotype was recorded at least ten times. The chain employs TRBV20-1 and TRBJ2-7; TRBD2 aligns across 11 bases. The CDR3 sequence is 15 residues long. Looked up from germline, CDR1 is DFQATT and CDR2 is SNEGSKA (reference sequence). Trimming cost V 0 bases and J 4 bases; bases outside gene matches: 5. The CDR3 region is CSARDAGLAGYEQYF. The CDR3, as DNA: TGCAGTGCTAGAGATGCTGGACTAGCGGGTTACGAGCAGTACTTC.

This clonotype was observed at least ten times. This chain uses TRBV11-2 with TRBJ2-7, with TRBD1 matching over 11 bases. The J segment lost 0 bases and the V segment lost 5 bases, leaving 6 bases of the junction unmatched. This CDR3 region has 16 residues. From germline, CDR1 is SGHAT and CDR2 FQNNGV. The CDR3 DNA reads TGTGCCAGCAGCAAAGGGACAGGGGGTTCCTCCTACGAGCAGTACTTC. Amino acid sequence: CASSKGTGGSSYEQYF.

At least ten counts were recorded for this clonotype. The chain has TRBV20-1 and TRBJ1-5, with D uncertain. Germline CDR1 reads DFQATT; CDR2 reads SNEGSKA (reference sequence). The CDR3 spans 13 residues. V was trimmed by 0 bases and J by 4 bases, leaving 7 bases between them. The CDR3 region has the DNA TGCAGTGCTAGAGATAAGGTAAATCAGCCCCAGCATTTT. Residues: CSARDKVNQPQHF.

There are many counts of this clonotype. The chain links TRBV2 to TRBJ2-1, with TRBD2 matching 8 bases. The CDR3 runs to 12 residues. V dropped 4 bases and J dropped 15; count of bases not matched to a gene: 8. Germline CDR1 and CDR2: SNHLY and FYNNEI. For the CDR3, the DNA is TGTGCCAGCAGTGTTGAGCGGGGGAGGCCGTTCTTC. Translation gives CASSVERGRPFF.

This clonotype was counted many times. The CDR3 sequence is CSVEETGYGTDTQYF. CDR3 in DNA: TGCAGCGTTGAAGAGACAGGGTACGGCACAGATACGCAGTATTTT. The rearrangement links TRBV29-1 to TRBJ2-3, with TRBD1 matching 7 bases. V gave up 0 bases and J gave up 1 base; unmatched junction bases: 4. The CDR3 runs 15 residues. CDR1 and CDR2 (germline): SQVTM, ANQGSEA.

Many counts were recorded for this clonotype. This chain connects TRBV24-1 to TRBJ2-5; D call uncertain. The CDR3 has 12 amino acids. Germline assignment: CDR1 KGHDR and CDR2 SFDVKD. The V gene lost 0 bases and the J gene lost 5 bases, with 3 bases spanning the gap. CDR3 DNA sequence: TGTGCCACCAGTGATTTGGCCGAGACCCAGTACTTC. It specifies CATSDLAETQYF.

This clonotype appeared many times. This chain connects TRBV20-1 to TRBJ2-7; TRBD1 aligns across 8 bases. The germline V gene has CDR1 DFQATT and CDR2 SNEGSKA (reference sequence). J was trimmed by 7 bases and V by 5 bases; bases with no gene match: 10. There are 13 residues in the CDR3. The DNA of the CDR3 is TGCAGTGCTCTGAAGGACAGGGCGGGAGAGCAGTACTTC. Protein product: CSALKDRAGEQYF.

This clonotype showed up many times. The gene calls are TRBV4-2 and TRBJ1-2; 10 nucleotides match TRBD1. V trimming: 0 bases; J trimming: 6 bases; junction bases outside the gene matches: 7. The CDR3 runs 16 residues. Germline V gives CDR1 LGHNA, CDR2 YNFKEQ. CDR3 nucleotide sequence: TGTGCCAGCAGCCAAGAATGGGACAGGGGAGATCATGGCTACACCTTC. Amino acids: CASSQEWDRGDHGYTF.

Many counts were recorded for this clonotype. CDR3: CASSRLANEQFF. The CDR3 region has the DNA TGCGCCAGCAGCAGACTAGCAAATGAGCAGTTCTTC. The chain recombines TRBV5-1 with TRBJ2-1; 7 bases align to TRBD2. The CDR3 totals 12 residues. CDR1 is SGHRS and CDR2 is YFSETQ in the germline V gene. V lost 4 bases to trimming and J lost 7 bases; unmatched junction nucleotides: 2.

Many counts were recorded for this clonotype. The chain joins TRBV5-1 to TRBJ1-6; no clear D. The CDR3 extends over 14 amino acids. Germline V gene sequence: CDR1 SGHRS, CDR2 YFSETQ. V lost 5 bases and J lost 5, with 11 bases in between. The DNA for the CDR3 is TGCGCCAGCAGGAAGCCGGGGAATAATTCACCCCTCCACTTT. The encoded protein is CASRKPGNNSPLHF.

A few counts support this clonotype. The V and J genes are TRBV15 and TRBJ2-3; 7 bases are shared with TRBD1. Losses at the gene ends were 2 bases for V and 5 bases for J; bases not matched to a gene: 4. The CDR3 has 14 residues. Per the germline V gene, CDR1 is LNHNV and CDR2 is YYDKDF (reference sequence). For the CDR3, the DNA is TGTGCCACCAGCAGATCAACAGGGGAAGATACGCAGTATTTT. The encoded protein is CATSRSTGEDTQYF.

The table lists this clonotype with many counts. This sequence joins TRBV20-1 and TRBJ1-4, with a possible D match to TRBD1 (5 bases). Germline CDR1 reads DFQATT; CDR2 reads SNEGSKA (reference sequence). The CDR3 sequence is 13 residues long. V gave up 5 bases and J gave up 10 bases, with 17 bases separating them. The chain's CDR3 is CSAWGGGVGKLFF. The CDR3 coding sequence is TGCAGTGCTTGGGGTGGGGGTGTCGGAAAACTGTTTTTT.

This clonotype showed up just a few times. The chain couples TRBV6-5 to TRBJ1-1; D is possibly TRBD1 (6 bases). The CDR3 runs 13 residues. CDR1 MNHEY and CDR2 SVGAGI come from the germline V gene. The germline V and J ends were trimmed by 6 bases and 5 bases, with 13 bases remaining between them. This CDR3 reads CASRMNRVTEAFF. CDR3 coding DNA: TGTGCCAGCAGAATGAACAGGGTGACTGAAGCTTTCTTT.

In its sample, this clonotype was seen many times. Here the CDR3 reads CASRGTGGSSYNEQFF. The DNA of the CDR3 is TGTGCCAGCAGGGGGACTGGGGGGAGCTCCTACAATGAGCAGTTCTTC. The V gene is TRBV12-3 or TRBV12-4, the J gene TRBJ2-1; D is possibly TRBD2 (6 bases). Trimming removed 6 bases at V and 0 bases at J, with 15 bases between. The CDR3 runs 16 residues.